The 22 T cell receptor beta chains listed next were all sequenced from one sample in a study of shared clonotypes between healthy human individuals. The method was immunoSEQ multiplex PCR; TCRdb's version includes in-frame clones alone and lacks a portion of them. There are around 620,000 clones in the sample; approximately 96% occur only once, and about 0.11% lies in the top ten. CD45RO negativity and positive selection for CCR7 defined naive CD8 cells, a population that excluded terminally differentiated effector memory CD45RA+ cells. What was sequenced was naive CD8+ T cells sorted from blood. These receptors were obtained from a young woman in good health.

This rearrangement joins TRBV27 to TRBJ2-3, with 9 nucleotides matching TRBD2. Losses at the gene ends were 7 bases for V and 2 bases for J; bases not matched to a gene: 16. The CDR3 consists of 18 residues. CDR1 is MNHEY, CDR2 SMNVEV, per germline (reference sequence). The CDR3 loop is CASIEGTLAGLPTDTQYF. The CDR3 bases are TGTGCCAGCATCGAGGGAACCCTAGCGGGGTTGCCCACAGATACGCAGTATTTT.

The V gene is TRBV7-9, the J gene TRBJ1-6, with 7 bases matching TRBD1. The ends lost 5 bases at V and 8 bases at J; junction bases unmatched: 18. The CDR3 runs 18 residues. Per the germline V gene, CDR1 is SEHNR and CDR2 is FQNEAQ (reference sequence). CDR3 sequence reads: CASSHIEYGTAVDSPLHF. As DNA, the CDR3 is TGTGCCAGCAGCCACATTGAGTACGGGACAGCGGTGGATTCACCCCTCCACTTT.

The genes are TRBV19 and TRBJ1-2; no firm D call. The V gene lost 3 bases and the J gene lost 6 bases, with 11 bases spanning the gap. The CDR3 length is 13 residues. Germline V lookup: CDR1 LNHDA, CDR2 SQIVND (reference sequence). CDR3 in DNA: TGTGCCAGTAGTATTCTGGCCACCGATGGCTACACCTTC. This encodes CASSILATDGYTF.

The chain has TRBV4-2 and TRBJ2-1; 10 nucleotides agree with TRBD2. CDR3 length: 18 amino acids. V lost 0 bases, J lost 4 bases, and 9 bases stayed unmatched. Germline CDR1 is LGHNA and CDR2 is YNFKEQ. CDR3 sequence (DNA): TGTGCCAGCAGCCAAGACCTCAGACTAGCGGGCTTTTACAATGAGCAGTTCTTC. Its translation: CASSQDLRLAGFYNEQFF.

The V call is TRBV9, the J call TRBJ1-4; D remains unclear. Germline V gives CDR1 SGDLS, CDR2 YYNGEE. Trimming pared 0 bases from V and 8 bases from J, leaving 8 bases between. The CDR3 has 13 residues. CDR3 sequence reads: CASSVDPEEKLFF. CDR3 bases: TGTGCCAGCAGCGTAGACCCGGAAGAAAAACTGTTTTTT.

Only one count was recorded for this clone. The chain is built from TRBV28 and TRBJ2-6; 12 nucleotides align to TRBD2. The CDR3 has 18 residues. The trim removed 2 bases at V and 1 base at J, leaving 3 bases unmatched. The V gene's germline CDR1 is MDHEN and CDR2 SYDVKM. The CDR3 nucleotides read TGTGCCAGCAGTTTACCCCTAGCGGGAGGGTCTGGGGCCAACGTCCTGACTTTC. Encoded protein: CASSLPLAGGSGANVLTF.

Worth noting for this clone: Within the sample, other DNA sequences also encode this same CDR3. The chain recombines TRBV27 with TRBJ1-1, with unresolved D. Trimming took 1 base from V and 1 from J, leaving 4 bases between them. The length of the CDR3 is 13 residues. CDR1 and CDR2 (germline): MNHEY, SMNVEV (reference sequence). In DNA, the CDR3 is TGTGCCAGCAGTTTATACAGGAACACTGAAGCTTTCTTT. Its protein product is CASSLYRNTEAFF.

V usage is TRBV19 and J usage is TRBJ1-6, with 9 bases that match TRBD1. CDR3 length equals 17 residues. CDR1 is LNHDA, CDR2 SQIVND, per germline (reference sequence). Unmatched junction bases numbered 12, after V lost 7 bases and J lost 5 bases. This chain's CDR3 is CASNTGQGHRDNSPLHF. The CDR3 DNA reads TGTGCCAGTAACACTGGACAGGGGCATAGGGATAATTCACCCCTCCACTTT. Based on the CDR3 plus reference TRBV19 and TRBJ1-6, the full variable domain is DGGITQSPKYLFRKEGQNVTLSCEQNLNHDAMYWYRQDPGQGLRLIYYSQIVNDFQKGDIAEGYSVSREKKESFPLTVTSAQKNPTAFYLCASNTGQGHRDNSPLHFGNGTRLTVT.

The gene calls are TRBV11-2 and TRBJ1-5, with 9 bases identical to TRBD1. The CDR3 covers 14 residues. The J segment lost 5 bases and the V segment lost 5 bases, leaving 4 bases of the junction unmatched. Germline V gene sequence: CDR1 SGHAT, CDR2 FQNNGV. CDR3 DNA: TGTGCCAGCAGCCCCCGGACAGGGGATCAGCCCCAGCATTTT. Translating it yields CASSPRTGDQPQHF.

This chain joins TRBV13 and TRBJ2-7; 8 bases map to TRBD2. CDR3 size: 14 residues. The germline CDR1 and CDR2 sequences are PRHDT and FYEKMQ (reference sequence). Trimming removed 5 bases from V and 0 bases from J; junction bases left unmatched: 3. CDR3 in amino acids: CASSTGGASYEQYF. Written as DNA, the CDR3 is TGTGCCAGCAGCACGGGGGGGGCCTCCTACGAGCAGTACTTC.

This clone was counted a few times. The CDR3 coding sequence is TGTGCCAGCAGCGTAGACGGGGTGACCACTGAAGCTTTCTTT. It translates to CASSVDGVTTEAFF. The chain recombines TRBV9 with TRBJ1-1; D not certain. Trimming took off 0 bases at V and 4 bases at J, with 10 bases between the two ends. Per germline, CDR1 SGDLS and CDR2 YYNGEE. The CDR3 is made up of 14 amino acids.

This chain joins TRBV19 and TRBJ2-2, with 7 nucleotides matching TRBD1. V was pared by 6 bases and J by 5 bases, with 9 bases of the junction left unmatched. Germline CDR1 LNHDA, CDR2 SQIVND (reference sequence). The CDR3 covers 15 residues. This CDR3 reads CASSDRVEGTGELFF. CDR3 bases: TGTGCCAGTAGCGACAGGGTCGAAGGAACCGGGGAGCTGTTTTTT. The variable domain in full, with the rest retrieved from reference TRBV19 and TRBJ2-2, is DGGITQSPKYLFRKEGQNVTLSCEQNLNHDAMYWYRQDPGQGLRLIYYSQIVNDFQKGDIAEGYSVSREKKESFPLTVTSAQKNPTAFYLCASSDRVEGTGELFFGEGSRLTVL.

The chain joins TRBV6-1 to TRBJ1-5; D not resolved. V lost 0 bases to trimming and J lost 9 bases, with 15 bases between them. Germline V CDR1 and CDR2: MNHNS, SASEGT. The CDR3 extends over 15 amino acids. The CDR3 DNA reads TGTGCCAGCAGTGAAGCGTTAAACTCCATGGGGCCCCAGCATTTT. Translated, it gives CASSEALNSMGPQHF.

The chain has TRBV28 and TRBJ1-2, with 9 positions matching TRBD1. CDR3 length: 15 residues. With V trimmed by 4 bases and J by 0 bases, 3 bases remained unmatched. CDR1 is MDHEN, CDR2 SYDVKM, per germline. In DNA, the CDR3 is TGTGCCAGCAGTTCCACAGGGGGCGCTAACTATGGCTACACCTTC. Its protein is CASSSTGGANYGYTF.

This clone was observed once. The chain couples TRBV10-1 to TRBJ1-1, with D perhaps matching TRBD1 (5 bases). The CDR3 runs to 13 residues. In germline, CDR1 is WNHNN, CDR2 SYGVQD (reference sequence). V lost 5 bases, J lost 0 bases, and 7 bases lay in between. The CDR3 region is CASSPGMNTEAFF. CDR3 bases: TGCGCCAGCAGTCCAGGGATGAACACTGAAGCTTTCTTT.

The DNA for the CDR3 is TGTGCCAGCAGCTTAGTTGCTTTGGAAACCTACGAGCAGTACTTC. It codes for CASSLVALETYEQYF. This chain links TRBV7-2 with TRBJ2-7; the D is unclear. From germline, CDR1 is SGHTA and CDR2 FQGNSA. V lost 1 base and J 2 bases, leaving 12 bases between the germline ends. The CDR3 is made up of 15 amino acids.

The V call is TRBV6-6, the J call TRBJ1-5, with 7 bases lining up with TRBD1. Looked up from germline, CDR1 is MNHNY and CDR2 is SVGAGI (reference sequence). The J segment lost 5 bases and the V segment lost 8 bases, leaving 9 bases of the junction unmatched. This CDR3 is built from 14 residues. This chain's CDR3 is CASGKGTEYQPQHF. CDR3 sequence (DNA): TGTGCCAGCGGGAAGGGGACAGAGTATCAGCCCCAGCATTTT.

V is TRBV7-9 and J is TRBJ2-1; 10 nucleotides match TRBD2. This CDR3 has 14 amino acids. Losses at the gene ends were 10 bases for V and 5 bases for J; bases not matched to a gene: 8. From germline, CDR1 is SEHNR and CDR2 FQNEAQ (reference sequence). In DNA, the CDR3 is TGTGCCACCGATACCGGGACTAGCGACAATGAGCAGTTCTTC. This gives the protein CATDTGTSDNEQFF.

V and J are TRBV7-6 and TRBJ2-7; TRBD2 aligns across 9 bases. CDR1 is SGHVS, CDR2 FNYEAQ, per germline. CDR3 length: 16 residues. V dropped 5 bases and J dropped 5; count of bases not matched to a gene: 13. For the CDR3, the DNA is TGTGCCAGCAGCCCACACTGGGGCGGGAGGGACCACGAGCAGTACTTC. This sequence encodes CASSPHWGGRDHEQYF.

The CDR3 region is CASSQFPLDTIGGDTQYF. The CDR3 nucleotides are TGCGCCAGCAGCCAATTCCCCCTCGACACTATAGGGGGAGATACGCAGTATTTT. The gene calls are TRBV4-1 and TRBJ2-3, with D possibly being TRBD1 (6 bases). Trimming took 2 bases from V and 5 from J, leaving 23 bases between them. Germline-derived CDR1 and CDR2 are MGHRA and YSYEKL. The length of the CDR3 is 18 residues.

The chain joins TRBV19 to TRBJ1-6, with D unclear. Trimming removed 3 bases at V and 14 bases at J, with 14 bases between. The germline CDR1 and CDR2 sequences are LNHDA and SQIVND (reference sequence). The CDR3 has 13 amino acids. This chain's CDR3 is CASSMQVASTLHF. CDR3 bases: TGTGCCAGTAGTATGCAAGTCGCAAGCACCCTCCACTTT.

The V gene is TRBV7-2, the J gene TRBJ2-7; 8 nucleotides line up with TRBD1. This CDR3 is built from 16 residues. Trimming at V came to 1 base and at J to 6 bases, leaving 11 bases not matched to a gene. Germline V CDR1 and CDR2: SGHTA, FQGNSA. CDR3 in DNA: TGTGCCAGCAGCTTAGGCGGACAGGGAGATGTCTTCGAGCAGTACTTC. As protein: CASSLGGQGDVFEQYF.